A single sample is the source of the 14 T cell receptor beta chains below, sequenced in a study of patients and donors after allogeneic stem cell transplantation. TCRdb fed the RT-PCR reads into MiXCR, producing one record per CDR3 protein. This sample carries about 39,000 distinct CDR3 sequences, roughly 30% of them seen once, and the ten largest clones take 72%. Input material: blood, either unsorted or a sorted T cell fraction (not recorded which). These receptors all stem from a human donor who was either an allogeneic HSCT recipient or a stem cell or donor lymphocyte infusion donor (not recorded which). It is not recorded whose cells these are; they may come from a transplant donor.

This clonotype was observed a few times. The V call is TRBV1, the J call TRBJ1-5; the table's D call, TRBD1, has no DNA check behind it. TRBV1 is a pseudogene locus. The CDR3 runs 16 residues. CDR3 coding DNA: TGCACCAGCAGCCAAGCCGGGCACGGTCAAGCTCAGCCCCAGCATTTT. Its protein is CTSSQAGHGQAQPQHF.

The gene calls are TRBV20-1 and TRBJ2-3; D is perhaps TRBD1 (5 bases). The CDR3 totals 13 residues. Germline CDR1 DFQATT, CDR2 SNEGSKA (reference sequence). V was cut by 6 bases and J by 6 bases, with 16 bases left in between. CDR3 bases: TGCAGTGCCCTTATCCAGGGTCCCGATACGCAGTATTTT. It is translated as CSALIQGPDTQYF.

DNA of the CDR3: TGTGCCACCAGTGGTGCGACTGGCAATCAGCCCCAGCATTTT. Its protein product is CATSGATGNQPQHF. The rearrangement joins TRBV24-1 to TRBJ1-5; D gene ambiguous. With 5 bases removed from V and 2 bases from J, the gap between germline ends came to 9 bases. The CDR3 extends over 14 amino acids. Germline V CDR1 and CDR2: KGHDR, SFDVKD.

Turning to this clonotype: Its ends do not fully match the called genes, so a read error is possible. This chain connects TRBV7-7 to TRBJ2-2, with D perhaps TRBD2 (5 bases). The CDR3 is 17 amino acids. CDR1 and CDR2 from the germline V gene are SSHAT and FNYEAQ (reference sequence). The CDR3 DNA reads TGTGCTAGCAGCTTTGGACCTCCGGGATGGGACACCGGGGAGCTGTTTTTT. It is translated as CASSFGPPGWDTGELFF. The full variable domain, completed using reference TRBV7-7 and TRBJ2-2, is GAGVSQSPRYKVTKRGQDVTLRCDPISSHATLYWYQQALGQGPEFLTYFNYEAQPDKSGLPSDRFSAERPEGSISTLTIQRTEQRDSAMYRCASSFGPPGWDTGELFFGEGSRLTVL.

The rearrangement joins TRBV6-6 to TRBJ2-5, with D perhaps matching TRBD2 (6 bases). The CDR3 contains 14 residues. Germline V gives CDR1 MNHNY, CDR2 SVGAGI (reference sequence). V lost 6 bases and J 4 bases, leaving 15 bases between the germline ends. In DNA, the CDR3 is TGTGCCAGCAGGTATGGGGGAGGTGGAGAGACCCAGTACTTC. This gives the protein CASRYGGGGETQYF.

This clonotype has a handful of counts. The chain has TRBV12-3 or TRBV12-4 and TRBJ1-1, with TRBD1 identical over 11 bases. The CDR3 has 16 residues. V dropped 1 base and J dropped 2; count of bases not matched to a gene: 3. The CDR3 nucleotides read TGTGCCAGCAGTTTAGGGAGGACAGGGGGCAACACTGAAGCTTTCTTT. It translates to CASSLGRTGGNTEAFF.

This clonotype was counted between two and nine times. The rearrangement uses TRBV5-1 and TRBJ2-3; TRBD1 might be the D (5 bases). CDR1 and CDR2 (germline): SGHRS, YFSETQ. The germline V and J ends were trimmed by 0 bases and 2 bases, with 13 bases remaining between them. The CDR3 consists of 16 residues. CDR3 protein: CASSLGLQGPTDTQYF. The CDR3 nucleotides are TGCGCCAGCAGCTTGGGCCTTCAGGGTCCCACAGATACGCAGTATTTT.

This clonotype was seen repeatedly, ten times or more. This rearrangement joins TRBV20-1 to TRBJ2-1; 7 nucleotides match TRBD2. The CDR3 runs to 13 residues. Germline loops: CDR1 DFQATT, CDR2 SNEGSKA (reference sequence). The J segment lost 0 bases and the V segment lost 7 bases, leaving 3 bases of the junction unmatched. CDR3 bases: TGCAGTGGAGCGGGGCCCTCCTACAATGAGCAGTTCTTC. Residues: CSGAGPSYNEQFF.

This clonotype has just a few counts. CDR3 DNA: TGTGCCAGCAGCTTAGCGTTTCTAGCAGTCTCCTACAATGAGCAGTTCTTC. Its translation: CASSLAFLAVSYNEQFF. The V gene is TRBV7-8, the J gene TRBJ2-1; TRBD2 might be the D (5 bases). The V end lost 0 bases, the J end lost 0 bases, and 12 bases lay between the germline ends. The CDR3 loop spans 17 amino acids. Germline assignment: CDR1 SGHVS and CDR2 FQNEAQ.

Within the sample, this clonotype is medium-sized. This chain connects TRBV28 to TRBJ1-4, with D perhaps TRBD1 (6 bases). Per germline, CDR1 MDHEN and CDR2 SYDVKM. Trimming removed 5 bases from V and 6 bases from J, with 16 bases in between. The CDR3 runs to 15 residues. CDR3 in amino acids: CASSLSQGTDEKLFF. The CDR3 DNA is TGTGCCAGCAGTCTCTCCCAGGGGACTGATGAAAAACTGTTTTTT.

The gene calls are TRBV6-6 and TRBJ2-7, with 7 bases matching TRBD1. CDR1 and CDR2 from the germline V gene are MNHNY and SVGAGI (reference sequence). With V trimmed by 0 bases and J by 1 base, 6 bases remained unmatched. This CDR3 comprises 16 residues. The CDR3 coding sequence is TGTGCCAGCAGTTACTCGGTGACAGGGAAGTCCTACGAGCAGTACTTC. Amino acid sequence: CASSYSVTGKSYEQYF.

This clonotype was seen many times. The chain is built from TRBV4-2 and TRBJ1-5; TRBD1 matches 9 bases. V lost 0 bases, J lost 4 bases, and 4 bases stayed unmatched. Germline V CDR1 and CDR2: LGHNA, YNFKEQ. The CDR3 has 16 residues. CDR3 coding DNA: TGTGCCAGCAGCCAAGAACAGGGGGCGAAGAATCAGCCCCAGCATTTT. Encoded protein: CASSQEQGAKNQPQHF.

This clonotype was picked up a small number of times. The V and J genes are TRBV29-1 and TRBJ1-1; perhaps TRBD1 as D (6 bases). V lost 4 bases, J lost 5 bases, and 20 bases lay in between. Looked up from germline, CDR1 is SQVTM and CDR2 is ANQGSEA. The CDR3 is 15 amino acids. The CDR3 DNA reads TGCAGCGTTGCGGGGGGCTTGACAGTTAAGACTGAAGCTTTCTTT. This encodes CSVAGGLTVKTEAFF.

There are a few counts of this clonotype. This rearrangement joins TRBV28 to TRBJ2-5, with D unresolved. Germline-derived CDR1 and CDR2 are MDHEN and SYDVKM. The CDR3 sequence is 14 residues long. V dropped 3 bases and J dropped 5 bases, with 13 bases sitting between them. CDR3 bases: TGTGCCAGCAGTTTTTGGAGTCGCGTGGAGACCCAGTACTTC. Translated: CASSFWSRVETQYF.